A selection of T cell receptor beta chains follows, all from one sample in a study of post-analysis software for immune sequencing data. Each CDR3 protein gets one entry after TCRdb re-called the PCR reads with MiXCR. The sample has roughly 650,000 distinct CDR3 sequences; 59% are singletons. The sample was blood. The source is a girl aged 2 to 10 with multiple sclerosis. Both conserved end residues are part of each CDR3. Fields, in order: CDR3 protein, V gene.

CASSRPGTAGYTF TRBV3-1
CASRPGTETYHEQYF TRBV5-1
CASSLAHAENTEAFF TRBV7-9
CASSYGFISGRGNQPQHF TRBV6-2/TRBV6-3
CASSSATGASSPLHF TRBV7-9
CASTHSPNQPQHF TRBV6-5
CASSLEWEGPYEQYF TRBV7-9
CSAKGSERGMLETQYF TRBV20-1
CARLIGQKNSSYNEQFF TRBV7-3
CASNFTRGFSFDEQYF TRBV27